The 14 T cell receptor beta chains below come from one sample, sequenced in a study of CD8+ T cells in alopecia areata. The sequencing template was cDNA reverse transcribed from extracted RNA. Produced via immunoSEQ multiplex PCR; TCRdb's table is partial and in-frame only. This sample has roughly 170,000 clones; 50% to 60% occur once, and the top ten carry about 15%. The source material was CD4+ T cells sorted from blood, sampled at week 0. All receptors derive from a human donor with alopecia areata.

This clone was detected ten times or more. Distinct nucleotide sequences in the sample also encode this CDR3. The chain employs TRBV7-9 and TRBJ1-6; D remains unclear. CDR3 length: 14 residues. V was shortened by 4 bases and J by 5 bases, with 9 bases between the two germline ends. From germline, CDR1 is SEHNR and CDR2 FQNEAQ (reference sequence). CDR3 bases: TGTGCCAGCAGCTCCGGACGAAATAATTCACCCCTCCACTTT. It codes for CASSSGRNNSPLHF.

The chain recombines TRBV5-4 with TRBJ1-1; D unresolved. V was clipped by 5 bases and J by 2 bases, with 16 bases between them. CDR1 SGHNT and CDR2 YYREEE come from the germline V gene (reference sequence). This CDR3 comprises 15 residues. The CDR3 sequence is CASRRARRANTEAFF. The CDR3, as DNA: TGTGCCAGCAGGAGGGCTAGGAGGGCAAACACTGAAGCTTTCTTT.

This chain uses TRBV18 with TRBJ1-6; no clear D. Germline CDR1 and CDR2: KGHSH and LQKENI. The CDR3 is made up of 13 amino acids. With 2 bases removed from V and 8 bases from J, the gap between germline ends came to 7 bases. As DNA, the CDR3 is TGTGCCAGCTCACCAGGGCAGGATTCACCCCTCCACTTT. Its protein is CASSPGQDSPLHF.

This clone was counted between two and nine times. The chain employs TRBV4-2 and TRBJ2-7; either TRBD1 or TRBD2 may supply D (5 bases each). Germline V gene data show CDR1 as LGHNA and CDR2 as YNFKEQ. Trimming removed 4 bases from V and 3 bases from J, with 13 bases in between. This CDR3 region has 14 residues. This CDR3 reads CASSPGLGDYEQYF. The CDR3 bases are TGTGCCAGCAGCCCCGGACTGGGGGACTACGAGCAGTACTTC.

The V and J genes are TRBV25-1 and TRBJ2-3; 9 bases are shared with TRBD2. The germline V gene encodes CDR1 MGHDK and CDR2 SYGVNS. The V and J ends lost 3 bases and 3 bases, in that order; junction bases with no gene match: 1. The CDR3 is made up of 14 amino acids. The CDR3 sequence: CASSETSGTDTQYF. The CDR3 DNA sequence: TGTGCCAGCAGTGAGACTAGCGGTACAGATACGCAGTATTTT.

The rearrangement joins TRBV7-9 to TRBJ2-7; tentatively, D is TRBD1 (5 bases). Trimming cost V 5 bases and J 5 bases, with 16 bases left between them. This CDR3 contains 14 residues. Germline V lookup: CDR1 SEHNR, CDR2 FQNEAQ (reference sequence). CDR3 DNA sequence: TGTGCCAGCAGCCCCCAGGGCCAACGGGACGAGCAGTACTTC. It encodes CASSPQGQRDEQYF.

This chain connects TRBV6-1 to TRBJ2-7; a weak D match, TRBD1 (6 bases). The CDR3 extends over 16 amino acids. Germline V CDR1 and CDR2: MNHNS, SASEGT. V was shortened by 4 bases and J by 0 bases, with 16 bases between the two germline ends. The CDR3 nucleotides are TGTGCCAGCAGTGCAACGCAAACAGGGATCTCCTACGAGCAGTACTTC. Translated: CASSATQTGISYEQYF.

The genes are TRBV14 and TRBJ1-2; D is undetermined. V lost 1 base and J lost 4, with 7 bases in between. The CDR3 covers 13 residues. Per germline, CDR1 SGHDN and CDR2 FVKESK. Written as DNA, the CDR3 is TGTGCCAGCAGCCAAGTAGTCCTCTATGGCTACACCTTC. Residues: CASSQVVLYGYTF.

This clone was detected only a few times. The chain recombines TRBV29-1 with TRBJ1-2; 12 nucleotides agree with TRBD1. The ends lost 1 base at V and 7 bases at J; junction bases unmatched: 4. Germline CDR1 and CDR2: SQVTM and ANQGSEA. This CDR3 spans 14 amino acids. CDR3 nucleotide sequence: TGCAGCGTTGAAGGGGGGACAGGGGGCCGTGGCTACACCTTC. Translation: CSVEGGTGGRGYTF.

This clone was detected only once. The V gene is TRBV18, the J gene TRBJ1-5; 10 bases are shared with TRBD1. The germline gives CDR1 KGHSH, CDR2 LQKENI. This CDR3 region has 15 residues. Trimming cost V 6 bases and J 2 bases; bases outside gene matches: 4. CDR3 region: CASSPGQGGNQPQHF. The CDR3 DNA is TGTGCCAGCTCCCCCGGACAGGGGGGCAATCAGCCCCAGCATTTT.

This clone was observed many times. V and J are TRBV29-1 and TRBJ1-2; D is perhaps TRBD1 (6 bases). Trimming pared 4 bases from V and 6 bases from J, leaving 15 bases between. This CDR3 region has 13 residues. CDR1 and CDR2 (germline): SQVTM, ANQGSEA. The CDR3 here is CSVGGGVGDGYTF. CDR3 coding DNA: TGCAGCGTTGGAGGGGGGGTTGGCGATGGCTACACCTTC. The full variable domain, in which reference TRBV29-1 and TRBJ1-2 provide the parts outside the CDR3, is SAVISQKPSRDICQRGTSLTIQCQVDSQVTMMFWYRQQPGQSLTLIATANQGSEATYESGFVIDKFPISRPNLTFSTLTVSNMSPEDSSIYLCSVGGGVGDGYTFGSGTRLTVV.

The chain has TRBV5-1 and TRBJ1-1, with D hard to call. The length of the CDR3 is 13 residues. V was clipped by 5 bases and J by 3 bases, with 11 bases between them. The germline CDR1 and CDR2 sequences are SGHRS and YFSETQ. The CDR3 region has the DNA TGCGCCAGCAGTTTAACTCCTTACACTGAAGCTTTCTTT. Its translation is CASSLTPYTEAFF.

The V gene is TRBV7-2, the J gene TRBJ2-3, with D hard to call. CDR3 length equals 12 residues. Germline V CDR1 and CDR2: SGHTA, FQGNSA. The germline V and J ends were trimmed by 8 bases and 5 bases, with 11 bases remaining between them. CDR3 sequence reads: CASSSLRDTQYF. CDR3 nucleotide sequence: TGTGCCAGCTCATCCCTTCGAGATACGCAGTATTTT.

V usage is TRBV29-1 and J usage is TRBJ1-2; 7 bases match TRBD1. J was trimmed by 3 bases and V by 7 bases; bases with no gene match: 11. The germline V gene has CDR1 SQVTM and CDR2 ANQGSEA. The CDR3 runs to 14 residues. The CDR3 is CSANRQGVDYGYTF. In DNA, the CDR3 is TGCAGCGCCAACCGACAGGGAGTCGACTATGGCTACACCTTC.